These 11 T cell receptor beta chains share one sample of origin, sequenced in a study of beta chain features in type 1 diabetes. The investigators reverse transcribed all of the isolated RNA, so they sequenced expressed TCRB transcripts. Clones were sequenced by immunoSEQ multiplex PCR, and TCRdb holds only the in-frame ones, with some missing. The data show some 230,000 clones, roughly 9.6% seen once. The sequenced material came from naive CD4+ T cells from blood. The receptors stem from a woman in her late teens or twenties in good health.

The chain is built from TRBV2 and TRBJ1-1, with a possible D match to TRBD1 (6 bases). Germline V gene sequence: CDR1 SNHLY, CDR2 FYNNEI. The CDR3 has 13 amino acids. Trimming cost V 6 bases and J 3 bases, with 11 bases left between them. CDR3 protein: CASSDTGYTEAFF. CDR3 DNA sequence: TGTGCCAGCAGCGACACAGGGTACACTGAAGCTTTCTTT.

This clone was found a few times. CDR3 coding DNA: TGTGCCAGCAGCTCCCAGGACAGGGGGCGAGAGACCCAGTACTTC. Translating gives CASSSQDRGRETQYF. V and J are TRBV5-4 and TRBJ2-5, with TRBD1 matching over 11 bases. This CDR3 is 15 amino acids long. Germline-derived CDR1 and CDR2 are SGHNT and YYREEE (reference sequence). After removal of 3 bases from V and 4 bases from J, the junction contained 5 bases not matched to a gene.

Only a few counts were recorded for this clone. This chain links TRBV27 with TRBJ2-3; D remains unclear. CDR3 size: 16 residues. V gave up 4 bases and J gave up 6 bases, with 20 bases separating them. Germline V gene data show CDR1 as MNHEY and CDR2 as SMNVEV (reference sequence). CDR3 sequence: CASSSQIRVPGDTQYF. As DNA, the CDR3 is TGTGCCAGCAGTTCCCAGATCCGAGTTCCCGGGGATACGCAGTATTTT.

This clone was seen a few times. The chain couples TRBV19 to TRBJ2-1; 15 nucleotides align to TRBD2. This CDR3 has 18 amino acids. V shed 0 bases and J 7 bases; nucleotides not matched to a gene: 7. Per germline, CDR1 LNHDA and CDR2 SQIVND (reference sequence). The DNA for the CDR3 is TGTGCCAGTAGTATAGACCCTGGACTAGCGGGGGGGCTTAATGAGCAGTTCTTC. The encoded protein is CASSIDPGLAGGLNEQFF.

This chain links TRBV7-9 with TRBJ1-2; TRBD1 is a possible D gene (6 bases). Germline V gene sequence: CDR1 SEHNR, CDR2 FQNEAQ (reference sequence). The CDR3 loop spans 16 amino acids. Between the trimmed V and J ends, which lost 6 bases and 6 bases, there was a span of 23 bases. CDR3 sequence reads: CASSFTGYSPSDGYTF. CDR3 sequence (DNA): TGTGCCAGCAGTTTTACAGGGTACTCCCCCTCGGATGGCTACACCTTC.

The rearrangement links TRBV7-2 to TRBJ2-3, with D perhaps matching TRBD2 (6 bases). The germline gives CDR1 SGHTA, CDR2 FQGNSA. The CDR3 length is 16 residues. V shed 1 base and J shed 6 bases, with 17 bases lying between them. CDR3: CASSLGPGGAQDTQYF. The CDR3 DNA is TGTGCCAGCAGCTTAGGTCCCGGCGGGGCTCAGGATACGCAGTATTTT.

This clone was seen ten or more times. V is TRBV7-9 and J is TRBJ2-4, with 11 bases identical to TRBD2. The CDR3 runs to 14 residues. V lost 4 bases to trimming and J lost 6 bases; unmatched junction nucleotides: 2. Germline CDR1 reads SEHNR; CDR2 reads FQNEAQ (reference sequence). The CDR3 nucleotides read TGTGCCAGCAGCTCCGGGACTAGCGGAAACATTCAGTACTTC. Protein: CASSSGTSGNIQYF. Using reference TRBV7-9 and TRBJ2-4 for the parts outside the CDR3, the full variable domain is DTGVSQNPRHKITKRGQNVTFRCDPISEHNRLYWYRQTLGQGPEFLTYFQNEAQLEKSRLLSDRFSAERPKGSFSTLEIQRTEQGDSAMYLCASSSGTSGNIQYFGAGTRLSVL.

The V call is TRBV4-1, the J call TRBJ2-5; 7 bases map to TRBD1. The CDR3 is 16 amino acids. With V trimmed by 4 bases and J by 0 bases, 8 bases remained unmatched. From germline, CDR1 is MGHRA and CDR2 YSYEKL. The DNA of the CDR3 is TGCGCCAGCAGCCGTAGGGACAGCCCCTACCAAGAGACCCAGTACTTC. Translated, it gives CASSRRDSPYQETQYF.

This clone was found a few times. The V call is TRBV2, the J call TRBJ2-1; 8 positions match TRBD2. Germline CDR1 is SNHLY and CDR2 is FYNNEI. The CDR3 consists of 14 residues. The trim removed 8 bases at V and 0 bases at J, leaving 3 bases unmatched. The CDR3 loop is CASSRGDSYNEQFF. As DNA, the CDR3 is TGTGCCAGCTCGCGGGGGGACTCCTACAATGAGCAGTTCTTC.

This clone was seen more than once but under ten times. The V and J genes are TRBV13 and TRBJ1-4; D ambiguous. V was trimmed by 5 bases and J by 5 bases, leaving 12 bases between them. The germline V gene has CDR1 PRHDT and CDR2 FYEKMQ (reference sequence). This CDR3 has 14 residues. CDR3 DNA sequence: TGTGCCAGCAGCCAAAGGAACGGGAATGAAAAACTGTTTTTT. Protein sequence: CASSQRNGNEKLFF.

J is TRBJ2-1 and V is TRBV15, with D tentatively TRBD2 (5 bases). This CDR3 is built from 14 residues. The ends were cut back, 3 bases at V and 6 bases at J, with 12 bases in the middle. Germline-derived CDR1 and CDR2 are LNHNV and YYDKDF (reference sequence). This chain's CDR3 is CATSSGSRGNEQFF. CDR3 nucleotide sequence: TGTGCCACCAGCAGTGGCTCCCGGGGCAATGAGCAGTTCTTC. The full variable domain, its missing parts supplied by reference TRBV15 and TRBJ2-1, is DAMVIQNPRYQVTQFGKPVTLSCSQTLNHNVMYWYQQKSSQAPKLLFHYYDKDFNNEADTPDNFQSRRPNTSFCFLDIRSPGLGDTAMYLCATSSGSRGNEQFFGPGTRLTVL.